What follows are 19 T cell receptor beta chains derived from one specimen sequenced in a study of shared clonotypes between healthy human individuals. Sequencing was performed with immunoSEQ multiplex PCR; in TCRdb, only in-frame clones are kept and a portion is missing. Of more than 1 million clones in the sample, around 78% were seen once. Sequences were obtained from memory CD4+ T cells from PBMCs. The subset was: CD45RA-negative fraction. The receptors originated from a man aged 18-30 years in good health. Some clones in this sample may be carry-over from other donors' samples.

In nucleotides, the CDR3 is TGTGCCAGCAGTGCCGACAGGGCCACCGGGGAGCTGTTTTTT. Residues: CASSADRATGELFF. The rearrangement joins TRBV2 to TRBJ2-2; 7 positions agree with TRBD1. V was clipped by 4 bases and J by 4 bases; unmatched bases: 3. The germline V gene encodes CDR1 SNHLY and CDR2 FYNNEI. This CDR3 has 14 residues.

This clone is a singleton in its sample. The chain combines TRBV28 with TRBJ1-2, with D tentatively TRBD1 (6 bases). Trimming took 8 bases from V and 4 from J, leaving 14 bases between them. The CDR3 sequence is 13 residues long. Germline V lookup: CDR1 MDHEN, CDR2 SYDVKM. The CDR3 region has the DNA TGTGCCAGCTGCGACAGGAATTTCTATGGCTACACCTTC. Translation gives CASCDRNFYGYTF.

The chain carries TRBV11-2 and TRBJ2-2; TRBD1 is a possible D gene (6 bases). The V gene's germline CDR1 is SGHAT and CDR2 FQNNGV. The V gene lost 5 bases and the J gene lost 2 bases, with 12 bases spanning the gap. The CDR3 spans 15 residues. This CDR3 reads CASSVRGTNTGELFF. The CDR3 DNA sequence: TGTGCCAGCAGCGTAAGGGGGACCAACACCGGGGAGCTGTTTTTT.

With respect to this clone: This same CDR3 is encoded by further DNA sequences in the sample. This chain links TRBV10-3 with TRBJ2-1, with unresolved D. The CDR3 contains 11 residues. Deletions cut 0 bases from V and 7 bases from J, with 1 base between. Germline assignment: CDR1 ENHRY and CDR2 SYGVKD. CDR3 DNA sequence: TGTGCCATCAGTGAGTCAAATGAGCAGTTCTTC. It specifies CAISESNEQFF.

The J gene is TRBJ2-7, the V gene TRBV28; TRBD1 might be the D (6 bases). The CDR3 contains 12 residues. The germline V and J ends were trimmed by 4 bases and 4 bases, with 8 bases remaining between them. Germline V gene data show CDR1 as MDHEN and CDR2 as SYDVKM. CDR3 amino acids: CASSSTGYEQYF. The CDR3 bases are TGTGCCAGCAGTTCTACAGGGTACGAGCAGTACTTC. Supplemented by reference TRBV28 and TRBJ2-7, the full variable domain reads DVKVTQSSRYLVKRTGEKVFLECVQDMDHENMFWYRQDPGLGLRLIYFSYDVKMKEKGDIPEGYSVSREKKERFSLILESASTNQTSMYLCASSSTGYEQYFGPGTRLTVT.

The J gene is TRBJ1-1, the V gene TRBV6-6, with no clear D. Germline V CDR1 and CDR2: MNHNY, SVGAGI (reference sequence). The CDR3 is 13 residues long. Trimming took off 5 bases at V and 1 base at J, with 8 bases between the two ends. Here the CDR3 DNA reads TGTGCCAGCAGTCCATTGGGGAACACTGAAGCTTTCTTT. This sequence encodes CASSPLGNTEAFF.

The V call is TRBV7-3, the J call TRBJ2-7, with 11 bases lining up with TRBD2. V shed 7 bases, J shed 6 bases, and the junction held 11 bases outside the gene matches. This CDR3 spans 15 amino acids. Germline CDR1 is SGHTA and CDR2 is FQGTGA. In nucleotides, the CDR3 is TGTGCCAGCACCAAACTAGCGGGAGACATGAGCGAGCAGTACTTC. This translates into CASTKLAGDMSEQYF.

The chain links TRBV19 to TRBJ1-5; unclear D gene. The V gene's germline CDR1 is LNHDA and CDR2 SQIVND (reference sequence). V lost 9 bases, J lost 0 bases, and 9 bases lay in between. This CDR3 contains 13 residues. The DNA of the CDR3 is TGTGCCAGCCAAAACCGTAGCAATCAGCCCCAGCATTTT. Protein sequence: CASQNRSNQPQHF.

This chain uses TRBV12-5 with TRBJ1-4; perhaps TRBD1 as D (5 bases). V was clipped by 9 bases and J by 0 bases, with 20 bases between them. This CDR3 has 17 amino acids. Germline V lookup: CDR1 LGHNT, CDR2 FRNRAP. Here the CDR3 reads CASNTPGRAATNEKLFF. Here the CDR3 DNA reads TGTGCTAGCAACACACCGGGACGGGCTGCAACTAATGAAAAACTGTTTTTT.

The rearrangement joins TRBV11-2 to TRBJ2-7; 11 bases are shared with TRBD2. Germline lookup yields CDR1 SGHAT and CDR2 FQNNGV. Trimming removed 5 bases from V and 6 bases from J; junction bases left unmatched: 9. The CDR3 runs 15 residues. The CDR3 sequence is CASSPLAGVDIEQYF. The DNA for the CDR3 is TGTGCCAGCAGCCCACTAGCGGGAGTTGATATCGAGCAGTACTTC.

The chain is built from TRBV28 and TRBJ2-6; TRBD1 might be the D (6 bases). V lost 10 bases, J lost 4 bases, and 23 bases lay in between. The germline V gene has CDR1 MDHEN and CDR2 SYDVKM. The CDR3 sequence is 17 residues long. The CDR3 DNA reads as TGTGCCACCGCTTCGTACAGGGAAGACATCGGGGCCAACGTCCTGACTTTC. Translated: CATASYREDIGANVLTF.

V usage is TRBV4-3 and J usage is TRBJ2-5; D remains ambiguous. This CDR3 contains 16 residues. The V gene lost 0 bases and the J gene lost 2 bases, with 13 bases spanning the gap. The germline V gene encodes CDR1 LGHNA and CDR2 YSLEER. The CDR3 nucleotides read TGCGCCAGCAGCCAAGATCACCGAGGCAGGCAAGAGACCCAGTACTTC. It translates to CASSQDHRGRQETQYF.

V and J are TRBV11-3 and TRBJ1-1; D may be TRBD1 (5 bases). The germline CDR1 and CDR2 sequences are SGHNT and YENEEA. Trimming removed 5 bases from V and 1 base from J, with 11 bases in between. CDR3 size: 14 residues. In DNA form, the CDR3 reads TGTGCCAGCAGCCTGACGGGGCCGAACACTGAAGCTTTCTTT. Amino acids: CASSLTGPNTEAFF.

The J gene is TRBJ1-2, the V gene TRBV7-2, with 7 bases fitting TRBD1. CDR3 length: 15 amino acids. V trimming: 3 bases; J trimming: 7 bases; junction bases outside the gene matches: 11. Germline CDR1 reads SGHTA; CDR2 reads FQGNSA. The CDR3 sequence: CASSFYLGGEVGYTF. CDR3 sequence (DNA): TGTGCCAGCAGCTTTTATTTAGGGGGCGAGGTTGGCTACACCTTC.

The CDR3 DNA reads TGTGCCTGGGGACCCGGGACATTATCTAACTATGGCTACACCTTC. Amino acids: CAWGPGTLSNYGYTF. The chain links TRBV30 to TRBJ1-2, with D perhaps matching TRBD1 (6 bases). V lost 5 bases to trimming and J lost 0 bases, with 16 bases between them. In germline, CDR1 is GTSNPN, CDR2 SVGIG (reference sequence). The CDR3 has 15 residues.

CDR3 DNA: TGTGCCAGCTCACAACTAGCGTATGAGCAGTTCTTC. Residues: CASSQLAYEQFF. This chain connects TRBV18 to TRBJ2-1; 7 nucleotides agree with TRBD2. Germline V gene data show CDR1 as KGHSH and CDR2 as LQKENI. The J segment lost 8 bases and the V segment lost 4 bases, leaving 2 bases of the junction unmatched. The CDR3 is 12 residues long.

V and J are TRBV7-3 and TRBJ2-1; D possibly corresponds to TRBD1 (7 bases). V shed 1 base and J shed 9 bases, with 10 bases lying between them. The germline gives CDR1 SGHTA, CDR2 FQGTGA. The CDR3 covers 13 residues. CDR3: CASSLRQGGEQFF. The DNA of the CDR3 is TGTGCCAGCAGCTTAAGACAGGGAGGTGAGCAGTTCTTC.

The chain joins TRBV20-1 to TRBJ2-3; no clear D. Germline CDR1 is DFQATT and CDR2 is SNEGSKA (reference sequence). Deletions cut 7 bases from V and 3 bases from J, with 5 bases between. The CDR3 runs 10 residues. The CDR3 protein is CSVGTDTQYF. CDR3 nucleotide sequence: TGCAGTGTCGGGACAGATACGCAGTATTTT.

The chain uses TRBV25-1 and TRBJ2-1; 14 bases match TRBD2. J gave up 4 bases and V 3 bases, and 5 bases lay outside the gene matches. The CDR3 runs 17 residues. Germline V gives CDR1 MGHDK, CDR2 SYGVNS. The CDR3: CASSDGTSGGTYNEQFF. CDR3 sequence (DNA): TGTGCCAGCAGTGACGGGACTAGCGGGGGAACTTACAATGAGCAGTTCTTC.